The entry below gives a single TCR beta chain sequence along with its context. Its antigen is unknown. This entry comes from a study of metastatic and nonmetastatic thyroid tumors. Study at large: Malignant and benign thyroid patients had repertoires compared in peripheral blood and tumor or nodule tissue. Study-level findings and limits: Malignant thyroid tumors reportedly had TCR beta diversity that was significantly higher than in benign nodules, in blood and tumor.

Methods used by the authors: It was from CDR3 differences across clinicopathological groups that a distant-metastasis classifier for papillary thyroid cancer was built. TCRdb ran MiXCR on the PCR reads. The V and J calls and clone size come from TCRdb's table, not from the authors' own analysis. The sample holds about 20,000 clones, 36% seen once. Until they underwent thyroid surgery, no patient had received any treatment. The sequencing sample was made of tumor tissue. The origin of this receptor is a female donor with papillary thyroid cancer or a benign thyroid nodule (not recorded which). Some clones in this sample may be carry-over from other donors' samples.

CDR3 residues: CASSLGVDRGSNTIYF. CDR3 nucleotides: TGCGCCAGCAGCTTGGGAGTTGACAGGGGTTCCAACACCATATATTTT. V is TRBV5-1 and J is TRBJ1-3, with TRBD1 identical over 8 bases. The CDR3 length is 16 residues. In germline, CDR1 is SGHRS, CDR2 YFSETQ. V dropped 0 bases and J dropped 7; count of bases not matched to a gene: 9.